This T cell receptor (beta chain) was sequenced during a study of T cell responses to AZD1222 COVID-19 vaccine. Findings and limits, study-wide: Females made up more of the donors, who were largely white British, and clonal diversity may have come out too low. CD4 TCRs linked to vaccination spanned spike, dominating at 160-218 and 743-854.

Clones were read by immunoSEQ multiplex PCR, and TCRdb kept only the in-frame ones, dropping some. Of 180,000 or so clones listed, roughly 91% are singletons. Whether given at about 4 or about 12 weeks, second doses were pooled. V was cut by 0 bases and J by 4 bases, with 7 bases left in between. Germline assignment: CDR1 MNHNS and CDR2 SASEGT. The length of the CDR3 is 13 residues. This clone occurred once. Its specificity is unknown. Sequences were derived from peripheral blood, sampled 28 days after the second AZD1222 dose. The chain employs TRBV6-1 and TRBJ2-7, with D uncertain. The sequence was collected from an adult who received the AZD1222 COVID-19 vaccine. As DNA, the CDR3 is TGTGCCAGCAGTGAAGCGTTGCGTTACGAGCAGTACTTC. It is translated as CASSEALRYEQYF.